This TCR beta chain comes out of a study of cytomegalovirus exposure and HLA in healthy donors. The study's findings and limits: In vitro checks showed that three CMV-associated chains really do target CMV antigens. Some TCR beta chains (roughly 160 of them) were listed as cytomegalovirus-associated.

An approximately 130-subject validation cohort, separate from the approximately 670-subject first cohort, supplied the donors. The table came from immunoSEQ multiplex PCR; TCRdb's copy has only in-frame clones and leaves some out. The profile covers around 300,000 clones, with about nine tenths appearing a single time and over 1% taken by the ten largest. Notes on this clone: The antigen remains unidentified.

This CDR3 has 14 amino acids. Germline CDR1 MNHEY, CDR2 SVGAGI. V lost 4 bases, J lost 5 bases, and 5 bases stayed unmatched. The receptor was isolated from a woman younger than 45 in good health and CMV-seropositive. The sample consisted of PBMCs. The chain couples TRBV6-5 to TRBJ2-7; 10 bases align to TRBD1. The CDR3 sequence is CASSFRTGGDEQYF. The DNA of the CDR3 is TGTGCCAGCAGTTTCAGGACAGGGGGTGACGAGCAGTACTTC.